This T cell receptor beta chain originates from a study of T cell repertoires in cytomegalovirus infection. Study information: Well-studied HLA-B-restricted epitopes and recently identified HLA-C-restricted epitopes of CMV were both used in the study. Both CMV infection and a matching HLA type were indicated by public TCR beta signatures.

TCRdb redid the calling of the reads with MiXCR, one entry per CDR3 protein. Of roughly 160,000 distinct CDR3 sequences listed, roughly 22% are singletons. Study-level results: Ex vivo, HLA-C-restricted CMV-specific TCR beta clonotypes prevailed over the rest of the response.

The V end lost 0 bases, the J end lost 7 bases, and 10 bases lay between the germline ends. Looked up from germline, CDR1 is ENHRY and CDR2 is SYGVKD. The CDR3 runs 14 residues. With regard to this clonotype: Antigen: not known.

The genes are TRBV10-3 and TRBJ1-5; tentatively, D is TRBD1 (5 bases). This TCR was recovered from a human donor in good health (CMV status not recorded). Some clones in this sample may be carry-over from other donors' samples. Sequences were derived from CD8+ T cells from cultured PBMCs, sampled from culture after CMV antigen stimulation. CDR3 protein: CAISESGQGQPQHF. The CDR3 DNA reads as TGTGCCATCAGTGAGTCAGGGCAGGGACAGCCCCAGCATTTT.